This T cell receptor beta chain came from a study of blood T cell repertoires in COVID-19. The table came from immunoSEQ multiplex PCR; TCRdb's copy has only in-frame clones and leaves some out. This sample yields some 140,000 clones, of which around 83% are seen a single time; 9% to 14% belongs to the top ten. This CDR3 has 13 amino acids. Germline V lookup: CDR1 MNHEY, CDR2 SVGAGI. Trimming took off 6 bases at V and 5 bases at J, with 13 bases between the two ends. This sequence was found in a woman aged 55 to 70 with COVID-19, enrolled during active disease. The genes are TRBV6-5 and TRBJ2-5; tentative D call: TRBD1 (6 bases). Sequencing was performed on peripheral blood. The CDR3 loop is CASRQGIRETQYF. CDR3 coding DNA: TGTGCCAGCAGGCAGGGGATCCGGGAGACCCAGTACTTC.